This TCR beta chain stems from a study of T cells in Graves' hyperthyroidism and ophthalmopathy. This clonotype was detected many times. The CDR3 regions of TCR beta were amplified from RNA transcripts. Carried out on the TCR CDR3, a first-round RT-PCR used the HTBI primer set. TCRdb itself ran the multiplex PCR reads through MiXCR, one entry per CDR3 protein. The table shows roughly 650,000 distinct CDR3 sequences, with more than 15% occurring only once. After removal of 4 bases from V and 4 bases from J, the junction contained 10 bases not matched to a gene. This CDR3 is built from 16 residues. Germline CDR1 and CDR2: SGHRS and YFSETQ.

V gene TRBV5-1 combines with J gene TRBJ2-7; TRBD2 matches at 11 bases. This TCR was sampled from a woman in her thirties or forties with Graves' ophthalmopathy. Sample: blood. The CDR3 here is CASSLGATSGSYEQYF. The DNA for the CDR3 is TGCGCCAGCAGCCTGGGGGCAACTAGCGGGAGTTACGAGCAGTACTTC.